This TCR beta chain was sequenced in a study of T cells expressing NK-cell markers. Study at large: HCMV seropositivity marked most of the eight sequenced donors; one was seronegative.

CDR3 length: 14 residues. Per the germline V gene, CDR1 is DFQATT and CDR2 is SNEGSKA (reference sequence). Study results and caveats: There were a few donors in whom these clonotypes also led the CD3+CD56-NKG2C+ fraction.

With regard to this clonotype: Its cognate antigen is unknown.

TCR beta cDNA was generated via 5'RACE template switching incorporating UMIs. Each CDR3 protein gets one entry in TCRdb, which reprocessed the 5' RACE reads and gives no DNA. This table holds 440,000 or so distinct CDR3 sequences. The J gene is TRBJ1-1, the V gene TRBV20-1; TCRdb's assignment of TRBD1 cannot be checked, as there is no DNA. This receptor was obtained from a woman between 18 and 70 years old in good health. The sequencing sample was made of blood T cells: a sorted CD56 or NKG2C T cell subset, CD4+ or CD8+ T cells, or bulk PBMC T cells (not recorded which). The CDR3 region is CSARADGGVAEAFF.